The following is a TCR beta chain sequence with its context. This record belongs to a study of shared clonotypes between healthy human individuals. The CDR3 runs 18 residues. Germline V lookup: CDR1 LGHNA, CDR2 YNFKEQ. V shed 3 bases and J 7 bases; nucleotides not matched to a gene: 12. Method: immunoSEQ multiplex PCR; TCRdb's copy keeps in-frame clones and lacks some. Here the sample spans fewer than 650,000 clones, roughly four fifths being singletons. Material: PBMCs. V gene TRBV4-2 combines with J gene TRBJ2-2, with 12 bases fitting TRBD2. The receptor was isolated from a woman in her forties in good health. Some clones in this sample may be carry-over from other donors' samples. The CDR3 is CASSQALAGGPRNGELFF. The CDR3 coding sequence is TGTGCCAGCAGCCAGGCCCTAGCGGGAGGGCCGAGGAACGGGGAGCTGTTTTTT.